These 9 T cell receptor beta chains were all obtained from the same sample, sequenced in a study of blood T cell repertoires in COVID-19. The table came from immunoSEQ multiplex PCR; TCRdb's copy has only in-frame clones and leaves some out. Of 100,000 to 150,000 clones listed, around nine tenths are singletons. The sequencing sample was made of peripheral blood. These receptors were obtained from a woman of 80 years or more with acute or convalescent COVID-19.

This clone has only a few counts. The chain couples TRBV3-1 (or the pseudogene TRBV3-2) to TRBJ2-4; a possible D gene is TRBD2 (6 bases). This CDR3 has 15 residues. Germline-derived CDR1 and CDR2 are LGHDT and YNNKEL (reference sequence). V gave up 1 base and J gave up 4 bases, with 11 bases separating them. CDR3 loop: CASSQGGAGKNIQYF. Written as DNA, the CDR3 is TGTGCCAGCAGCCAAGGCGGGGCAGGGAAAAACATTCAGTACTTC.

With respect to this clone: One end of the junction does not line up with germline, which may come from a read error. V and J are TRBV6-1 and TRBJ2-7, with 8 bases fitting TRBD2. This CDR3 has 11 residues. CDR1 is MNHNS, CDR2 SASEGT, per germline. The chain's CDR3 is CASSDRTSGFF. In DNA, the CDR3 is TGTGCCAGCAGTGATCGTACTAGCGGTTTCTTC.

V is TRBV4-1 and J is TRBJ1-4; TRBD1 agrees at 8 bases. The CDR3 spans 15 residues. Trimming cost V 1 base and J 6 bases; bases outside gene matches: 4. In germline, CDR1 is MGHRA, CDR2 YSYEKL. The CDR3 is CASSQGGQEYEKLFF. For the CDR3, the DNA is TGCGCCAGCAGCCAAGGGGGACAGGAATATGAAAAACTGTTTTTT.

This clone was found once. The V call is TRBV29-1, the J call TRBJ1-4; 9 bases match TRBD1. The CDR3 has 14 residues. The germline CDR1 and CDR2 sequences are SQVTM and ANQGSEA. V lost 7 bases to trimming and J lost 5 bases; unmatched junction nucleotides: 8. The chain's CDR3 is CSASTGTGNEKLFF. As DNA, the CDR3 is TGCAGCGCCTCCACTGGGACAGGGAATGAAAAACTGTTTTTT.

This clone has a single count. The V and J genes are TRBV6-5 and TRBJ1-1, with 8 bases lining up with TRBD1. The CDR3 runs to 15 residues. The V and J ends lost 4 bases and 4 bases, in that order; junction bases with no gene match: 8. Germline V gene data show CDR1 as MNHEY and CDR2 as SVGAGI. The CDR3 region is CASSSYFDRGTEAFF. The CDR3 DNA sequence: TGTGCCAGCAGTTCTTATTTTGACAGGGGCACTGAAGCTTTCTTT.

The chain carries TRBV6-2 or TRBV6-3 and TRBJ2-1; 7 nucleotides match TRBD2. V lost 4 bases to trimming and J lost 9 bases; unmatched junction nucleotides: 15. Germline V CDR1 and CDR2: MNHEY, SVGEGT. The CDR3 length is 16 residues. Here the CDR3 reads CASSWRSGGTTGEQFF. DNA of the CDR3: TGTGCCAGCAGTTGGAGATCGGGGGGTACCACAGGTGAGCAGTTCTTC.

The gene calls are TRBV19 and TRBJ2-5, with no clear D. Germline-derived CDR1 and CDR2 are LNHDA and SQIVND (reference sequence). Trimming pared 7 bases from V and 5 bases from J, leaving 14 bases between. The CDR3 runs to 13 residues. The CDR3 is CASTIRPGETQYF. In DNA form, the CDR3 reads TGTGCCAGTACCATCAGACCCGGGGAGACCCAGTACTTC.

The rearrangement links TRBV14 to TRBJ2-7; TRBD1 matches at 9 bases. CDR3 length: 15 residues. Germline CDR1 reads SGHDN; CDR2 reads FVKESK. V was clipped by 5 bases and J by 2 bases; unmatched bases: 7. CDR3 DNA: TGTGCCAGCAGCAATGGACAGGGGATAACCTACGAGCAGTACTTC. The encoded protein is CASSNGQGITYEQYF.

The CDR3 loop is CSVARTANTEAFF. The CDR3 nucleotides are TGCAGCGTCGCCCGGACAGCGAACACTGAAGCTTTCTTT. The chain has TRBV29-1 and TRBJ1-1; D possibly corresponds to TRBD1 (6 bases). The CDR3 contains 13 residues. V lost 6 bases and J 1 base, leaving 12 bases between the germline ends. Germline V CDR1 and CDR2: SQVTM, ANQGSEA.